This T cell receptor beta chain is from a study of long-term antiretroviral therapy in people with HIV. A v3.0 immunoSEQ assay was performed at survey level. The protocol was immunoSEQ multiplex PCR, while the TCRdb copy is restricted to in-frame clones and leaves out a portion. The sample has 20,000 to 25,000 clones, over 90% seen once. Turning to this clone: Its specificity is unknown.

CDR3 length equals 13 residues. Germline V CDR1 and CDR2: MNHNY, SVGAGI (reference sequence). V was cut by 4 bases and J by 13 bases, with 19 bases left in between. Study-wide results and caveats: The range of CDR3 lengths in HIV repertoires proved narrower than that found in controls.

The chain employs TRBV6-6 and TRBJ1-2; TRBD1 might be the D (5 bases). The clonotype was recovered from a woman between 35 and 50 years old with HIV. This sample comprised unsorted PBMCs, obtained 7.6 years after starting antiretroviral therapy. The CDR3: CASSSGTISPPTF. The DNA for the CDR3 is TGTGCCAGCAGTTCCGGGACTATAAGCCCCCCCACCTTC.